This record looks at one TCR beta chain sequence and its context. J lost 0 bases, V lost 0 bases, and 5 bases had no gene match. CDR1 SQVTM and CDR2 ANQGSEA come from the germline V gene. This CDR3 has 16 residues. How the authors handled the data: Reference gene primer amplification yielded estimated nucleated cell counts. The data were produced by immunoSEQ multiplex PCR, yet TCRdb's version contains in-frame clones alone and is incomplete. V and J calls and clone size come straight from that table; D and trimming were deduced from the DNA. This repertoire shows tens of thousands of clones, 70% to 90% found once; its top ten account for 1.4%. The entry originates in a study of blood T cell repertoires in COVID-19.

The rearrangement links TRBV29-1 to TRBJ1-3; 7 bases are a match to TRBD1. The clonotype originates from a woman aged 55-69 years with acute or convalescent COVID-19. Sequenced sample: peripheral blood. CDR3 nucleotide sequence: TGCAGCGTTGAAGATCGTCACAGGGGCTCTGGAAACACCATATATTTT. Amino acids: CSVEDRHRGSGNTIYF.